The 13 T cell receptor beta chains below all came from one sample that was sequenced in a study of post-analysis software for immune sequencing data. General observations from the study: TRBV segments more frequent in patients than in controls numbered a few and included TRBV5-6, TRBV5-1 and TRBV20-1.

TCR beta cDNA libraries had unique molecular identifiers. Each CDR3 protein gets one entry after TCRdb re-called the PCR reads with MiXCR. The sample records about 500,000 distinct CDR3 sequences, approximately 45% being singletons. Their antigen targets remain unknown. Sample: blood. The receptor source for this set is a girl aged 5-17 years with multiple sclerosis.

The table lists this clonotype with a few counts. This chain joins TRBV6-5 and TRBJ2-4; D perhaps matches TRBD1 (6 bases). CDR3 length equals 14 residues. V lost 8 bases, J lost 2 bases, and 13 bases lay in between. From germline, CDR1 is MNHEY and CDR2 SVGAGI. This CDR3 reads CASGRRDTKNIQYF. As DNA, the CDR3 is TGTGCCAGCGGTCGTCGGGACACCAAAAACATTCAGTACTTC.

This clonotype was observed a few times. The rearrangement uses TRBV6-1 and TRBJ1-6; D is possibly TRBD1 (6 bases). This CDR3 has 15 residues. V was shortened by 2 bases and J by 6 bases, with 11 bases between the two germline ends. The germline V gene encodes CDR1 MNHNS and CDR2 SASEGT. CDR3 coding DNA: TGTGCCAGCAGTGAACAGGGGAAATCTAATTCACCCCTCCACTTT. Its translation is CASSEQGKSNSPLHF.

Here the CDR3 DNA reads TGTGCCTGGAGCCTGACCCGGGCCTTAAACACCGGGGAGCTGTTTTTT. Residues: CAWSLTRALNTGELFF. The V gene is TRBV30, the J gene TRBJ2-2, with D hard to call. CDR1 and CDR2 (germline): GTSNPN, SVGIG (reference sequence). Trimming took off 3 bases at V and 2 bases at J, with 16 bases between the two ends. The CDR3 has 16 amino acids.

The V call is TRBV12-3 or TRBV12-4, the J call TRBJ2-3; TRBD1 might be the D (5 bases). This CDR3 contains 13 residues. V lost 4 bases to trimming and J lost 6 bases, with 11 bases between them. CDR3 coding DNA: TGTGCCAGCAGTTCGAAAGCAGGGGATACGCAGTATTTT. This codes for CASSSKAGDTQYF.

The rearrangement uses TRBV29-1 and TRBJ2-5, with 10 bases lining up with TRBD1. This CDR3 region has 12 residues. V gave up 7 bases and J gave up 4 bases; unmatched junction bases: 3. Germline-derived CDR1 and CDR2 are SQVTM and ANQGSEA. Here the CDR3 reads CSGGQGGETQYF. In DNA form, the CDR3 reads TGCAGCGGAGGACAGGGGGGAGAGACCCAGTACTTC.

This clonotype has only a few counts. This rearrangement joins TRBV20-1 to TRBJ2-7; TRBD1 aligns across 7 bases. The CDR3 totals 14 residues. Looked up from germline, CDR1 is DFQATT and CDR2 is SNEGSKA (reference sequence). Germline trimming cut 6 bases from V and 3 bases from J; bases unmatched to any gene: 11. The chain's CDR3 is CSAHLQGDGYEQYF. CDR3 nucleotides: TGCAGTGCCCACTTGCAGGGGGATGGCTACGAGCAGTACTTC.

This clonotype was seen a few times. One end of the junction fails to match germline, which may point to a read error. The rearrangement uses TRBV7-3 and TRBJ2-1; TRBD2 matches at 15 bases. CDR1 is SGHTA, CDR2 FQGTGA, per germline. The CDR3 runs to 17 residues. CDR3 loop: CASSPGGGLAGGNERFF. The CDR3 DNA reads as TGTGCCAGCAGCCCAGGGGGGGGACTAGCGGGAGGCAATGAGCGGTTCTTC.

The table lists this clonotype with a count of one. The chain couples TRBV29-1 to TRBJ1-1, with a possible D match to TRBD1 (5 bases). Between the trimmed V and J ends, which lost 7 bases and 1 base, there was a span of 16 bases. Germline assignment: CDR1 SQVTM and CDR2 ANQGSEA. This CDR3 is 14 amino acids long. CDR3 sequence (DNA): TGCAGCGCCGGAATGGGGGAAGCGAACACTGAAGCTTTCTTT. Translated: CSAGMGEANTEAFF. Using reference TRBV29-1 and TRBJ1-1 for the parts outside the CDR3, the full variable domain is SAVISQKPSRDICQRGTSLTIQCQVDSQVTMMFWYRQQPGQSLTLIATANQGSEATYESGFVIDKFPISRPNLTFSTLTVSNMSPEDSSIYLCSAGMGEANTEAFFGQGTRLTVV.

The CDR3 nucleotides are TGCGCCAGCAGTTGGGAGCGGAGCACAGATACGCAGTATTTT. Its protein is CASSWERSTDTQYF. J is TRBJ2-3 and V is TRBV5-1; D might be TRBD2 (5 bases). V dropped 5 bases and J dropped 0 bases, with 10 bases sitting between them. CDR3 size: 14 residues. CDR1 and CDR2 from the germline V gene are SGHRS and YFSETQ.

The chain combines TRBV20-1 with TRBJ1-2, with TRBD1 identical over 8 bases. J gave up 3 bases and V 2 bases, and 11 bases lay outside the gene matches. This CDR3 spans 16 amino acids. Germline V lookup: CDR1 DFQATT, CDR2 SNEGSKA (reference sequence). CDR3 in DNA: TGCAGTGCTAGAAATACCGACGAGGACAGGGACTATGGCTACACCTTC. It codes for CSARNTDEDRDYGYTF.

In this sample, this clonotype turned up a few times. The chain joins TRBV6-2 or TRBV6-3 to TRBJ2-1, with 10 bases aligning to TRBD2. V trimming: 6 bases; J trimming: 7 bases; junction bases outside the gene matches: 6. This CDR3 is 14 amino acids long. Germline lookup yields CDR1 MNHEY and CDR2 SVGEGT. CDR3 residues: CASRPAGGGNEQFF. The CDR3 DNA is TGTGCCAGCAGACCAGCGGGAGGGGGAAATGAGCAGTTCTTC.

V usage is TRBV27 and J usage is TRBJ2-1, with 12 bases aligning to TRBD2. CDR1 MNHEY and CDR2 SMNVEV come from the germline V gene (reference sequence). The J segment lost 6 bases and the V segment lost 6 bases, leaving 12 bases of the junction unmatched. CDR3 length: 17 residues. CDR3 residues: CASSSTSGSLFFNEQFF. CDR3 nucleotides: TGTGCCAGCAGCTCGACTAGCGGGAGCCTCTTCTTCAATGAGCAGTTCTTC.

This chain connects TRBV5-6 to TRBJ2-1, with D hard to call. CDR1 and CDR2 (germline): SGHDT, YYEEEE. This CDR3 has 14 amino acids. V lost 0 bases, J lost 10 bases, and 14 bases lay in between. The CDR3 spells CASSLVHRENEQFF. In DNA, the CDR3 is TGTGCCAGCAGCTTGGTTCATAGGGAAAACGAGCAGTTCTTC.